The 21 T cell receptor beta chains below were found in one sample sequenced in a study of blood T cell repertoires in COVID-19. The table came from immunoSEQ multiplex PCR; TCRdb's copy has only in-frame clones and leaves some out. The sample lists 130,000 or so clones; roughly 90% were seen once. The sample consisted of peripheral blood. These receptors came from a man in his 70s with active COVID-19.

This rearrangement joins TRBV30 to TRBJ1-3; D is uncertain. The V gene's germline CDR1 is GTSNPN and CDR2 SVGIG (reference sequence). This CDR3 spans 16 amino acids. V lost 4 bases and J lost 14, with 30 bases in between. The CDR3 DNA sequence: TGTGCCTGGACCTCATCGCCCGGGAGCCCGGGAACGGGTCTATATTTT. Translating it yields CAWTSSPGSPGTGLYF.

The chain couples TRBV9 to TRBJ2-1; 14 bases match TRBD2. The CDR3 loop spans 15 amino acids. Unmatched junction bases numbered 6, after V lost 3 bases and J lost 10 bases. Germline V CDR1 and CDR2: SGDLS, YYNGEE. The CDR3: CASSEPGLAGVEQFF. In DNA, the CDR3 is TGTGCCAGCAGCGAGCCGGGACTAGCGGGAGTCGAGCAGTTCTTC.

The J gene is TRBJ1-1, the V gene TRBV3-1 (or the pseudogene TRBV3-2); no clear D gene. CDR3 length: 13 amino acids. CDR1 is LGHDT and CDR2 is YNNKEL in the germline V gene (reference sequence). V shed 1 base and J shed 11 bases, with 14 bases lying between them. The CDR3 sequence: CASSQGREFRAFF. In nucleotides, the CDR3 is TGTGCCAGCAGCCAAGGTCGGGAATTCAGGGCTTTCTTT.

This chain uses TRBV4-3 with TRBJ2-3; 12 positions agree with TRBD2. The trim removed 4 bases at V and 5 bases at J, leaving 10 bases unmatched. CDR1 is LGHNA, CDR2 YSLEER, per germline. CDR3 size: 17 residues. The CDR3: CASSPGLAGMMGDTQYF. CDR3 sequence (DNA): TGCGCCAGCAGCCCCGGACTAGCGGGAATGATGGGAGATACGCAGTATTTT.

The V call is TRBV24-1, the J call TRBJ2-2; 9 bases map to TRBD2. Trimming removed 7 bases from V and 1 base from J; junction bases left unmatched: 0. The CDR3 has 14 amino acids. Germline CDR1 is KGHDR and CDR2 is SFDVKD. For the CDR3, the DNA is TGTGCCACCAGGACTAGCGGGAACACCGGGGAGCTGTTTTTT. Amino acid sequence: CATRTSGNTGELFF.

The count of this clone is one. The V gene is TRBV6-5, the J gene TRBJ1-1; no firm D call. The V end was cut by 5 bases, the J end by 5 bases, with 6 bases between. CDR1 MNHEY and CDR2 SVGAGI come from the germline V gene. The CDR3 runs 11 residues. CDR3 in amino acids: CASSRGTEAFF. In DNA form, the CDR3 reads TGTGCCAGCAGTAGAGGGACTGAAGCTTTCTTT.

The rearrangement links TRBV5-1 to TRBJ2-1; possible D gene TRBD2, 5 bases. V dropped 2 bases and J dropped 6 bases, with 15 bases sitting between them. The germline CDR1 and CDR2 sequences are SGHRS and YFSETQ. This CDR3 has 15 amino acids. The CDR3 loop is CASSFQPGSGNEQFF. DNA for the CDR3: TGCGCCAGCAGCTTCCAACCGGGATCCGGCAATGAGCAGTTCTTC.

The V and J genes are TRBV6-1 and TRBJ1-5; D remains unclear. From germline, CDR1 is MNHNS and CDR2 SASEGT. Trimming pared 3 bases from V and 6 bases from J, leaving 12 bases between. The CDR3 extends over 14 amino acids. CDR3 in DNA: TGTGCCAGCAGTGATCACGGTTCAGGTCAGCCCCAGCATTTT. It yields the protein CASSDHGSGQPQHF.

The chain links TRBV5-1 to TRBJ2-1; TRBD1 might be the D (5 bases). The CDR3 runs 13 residues. The germline gives CDR1 SGHRS, CDR2 YFSETQ. Trimming stripped 2 bases from V and 4 bases from J, with 7 bases between. The CDR3 here is CASSLKGYNEQFF. CDR3 sequence (DNA): TGCGCCAGCAGCTTAAAGGGGTACAATGAGCAGTTCTTC. Based on the CDR3 plus reference TRBV5-1 and TRBJ2-1, the full variable domain is KAGVTQTPRYLIKTRGQQVTLSCSPISGHRSVSWYQQTPGQGLQFLFEYFSETQRNKGNFPGRFSGRQFSNSRSEMNVSTLELGDSALYLCASSLKGYNEQFFGPGTRLTVL.

There are a few counts of this clone. The chain employs TRBV2 and TRBJ2-2, with D possibly matching TRBD2 (5 bases). The CDR3 consists of 15 residues. Per the germline V gene, CDR1 is SNHLY and CDR2 is FYNNEI. The V gene lost 3 bases and the J gene lost 0 bases, with 8 bases spanning the gap. The DNA for the CDR3 is TGTGCCAGCAGTGAGGACTCATCGAACACCGGGGAGCTGTTTTTT. Translated, it gives CASSEDSSNTGELFF.

This sequence joins TRBV6-2 or TRBV6-3 and TRBJ2-3, with 13 positions matching TRBD2. The CDR3 runs 18 residues. V dropped 4 bases and J dropped 5; count of bases not matched to a gene: 12. CDR1 and CDR2 from the germline V gene are MNHEY and SVGEGT. The CDR3 bases are TGTGCCAGCAGTTCCTCTGGACTAGCGGGAGAAAGATTAGATACGCAGTATTTT. Protein sequence: CASSSSGLAGERLDTQYF.

The chain employs TRBV5-5 and TRBJ1-1; 10 bases match TRBD1. From germline, CDR1 is SGHKS and CDR2 YYEKEE (reference sequence). The CDR3 sequence is 14 residues long. Losses at the gene ends were 3 bases for V and 7 bases for J; bases not matched to a gene: 6. The CDR3 loop is CASSSSRDRGEAFF. DNA for the CDR3: TGTGCCAGCAGCTCGTCCCGGGACAGGGGTGAAGCTTTCTTT.

This clone was observed once. The chain joins TRBV27 to TRBJ2-4; possible D gene TRBD1, 5 bases. Germline loops: CDR1 MNHEY, CDR2 SMNVEV (reference sequence). The length of the CDR3 is 15 residues. Trimming cost V 6 bases and J 0 bases, with 12 bases left between them. CDR3 nucleotides: TGTGCCAGCAGCAGGGCGGCATTAGCCAAAAACATTCAGTACTTC. This translates into CASSRAALAKNIQYF.

This sequence joins TRBV5-6 and TRBJ2-1; 9 bases align to TRBD1. Germline V gene lookup returns CDR1 SGHDT and CDR2 YYEEEE. The CDR3 is 17 amino acids. The junction had 15 bases not matched to a gene; V was cut back by 4 bases and J by 7 bases. The CDR3 is CASSRLLTGGAGNEQFF. DNA for the CDR3: TGTGCCAGCAGCCGCCTCCTCACAGGGGGCGCGGGGAATGAGCAGTTCTTC.

The chain recombines TRBV12-5 with TRBJ1-1; 8 bases match TRBD1. The CDR3 sequence is 13 residues long. J lost 1 base, V lost 8 bases, and 3 bases had no gene match. Germline loops: CDR1 LGHNT, CDR2 FRNRAP. The CDR3 coding sequence is TGTGCTAGTTCCAGGGGGCGGAACACTGAAGCTTTCTTT. Translated: CASSRGRNTEAFF. Looking up the rest from reference TRBV12-5 and TRBJ1-1 gives the full variable domain: DARVTQTPRHKVTEMGQEVTMRCQPILGHNTVFWYRQTMMQGLELLAYFRNRAPLDDSGMPKDRFSAEMPDATLATLKIQPSEPRDSAVYFCASSRGRNTEAFFGQGTRLTVV.

The rearrangement uses TRBV5-5 and TRBJ2-5; 7 bases align to TRBD2. The CDR3 loop spans 13 amino acids. Germline V gives CDR1 SGHKS, CDR2 YYEKEE (reference sequence). The J segment lost 2 bases and the V segment lost 4 bases, leaving 2 bases of the junction unmatched. This CDR3 reads CASSRTSQETQYF. CDR3 coding DNA: TGTGCCAGCAGCCGGACTAGTCAAGAGACCCAGTACTTC.

CDR3 sequence: CASSFQGAGDKNIQYF. The CDR3 nucleotides read TGTGCCAGCAGTTTCCAAGGGGCAGGGGACAAAAACATTCAGTACTTC. The chain links TRBV27 to TRBJ2-4, with D perhaps TRBD1 (6 bases). CDR1 and CDR2 from the germline V gene are MNHEY and SMNVEV (reference sequence). V dropped 3 bases and J dropped 3 bases, with 15 bases sitting between them. This CDR3 spans 16 amino acids.

Only a few counts were recorded for this clone. This chain uses TRBV5-6 with TRBJ1-6; 8 bases align to TRBD1. V was pared by 4 bases and J by 8 bases, with 17 bases of the junction left unmatched. Germline V gene data show CDR1 as SGHDT and CDR2 as YYEEEE. This CDR3 is built from 18 residues. The CDR3 is CASSRRTGIPFRDSPLHF. The CDR3 DNA reads as TGTGCCAGCAGCCGAAGGACAGGGATCCCATTTAGGGATTCACCCCTCCACTTT.

In regard to this clone: Other DNA sequences of this sample code for an identical CDR3. The V and J genes are TRBV27 and TRBJ2-7, with TRBD2 matching 7 bases. The germline V gene has CDR1 MNHEY and CDR2 SMNVEV (reference sequence). V lost 2 bases to trimming and J lost 2 bases; unmatched junction nucleotides: 3. The CDR3 covers 14 residues. In nucleotides, the CDR3 is TGTGCCAGCAGTTTAGCGGGAGCGACCTACGAGCAGTACTTC. Protein product: CASSLAGATYEQYF.

CDR3 nucleotide sequence: TGTGCCACCAGTGACCGTACAGGGGGCGAGGCAGATACGCAGTATTTT. This encodes CATSDRTGGEADTQYF. This chain connects TRBV24-1 to TRBJ2-3, with 9 positions matching TRBD1. This CDR3 is built from 16 residues. V trimming: 4 bases; J trimming: 4 bases; junction bases outside the gene matches: 8. Germline V gene lookup returns CDR1 KGHDR and CDR2 SFDVKD.

This chain connects TRBV5-6 to TRBJ1-5; D is unresolved. V was cut by 0 bases and J by 0 bases, with 10 bases left in between. The germline gives CDR1 SGHDT, CDR2 YYEEEE. The CDR3 spans 16 residues. CDR3 sequence reads: CASSLAAGNSNQPQHF. CDR3 nucleotides: TGTGCCAGCAGCTTGGCCGCGGGGAATAGCAATCAGCCCCAGCATTTT.